Detailed here is one T cell receptor (beta chain). V lost 2 bases and J 8 bases, leaving 6 bases between the germline ends. The CDR3 covers 11 residues. Germline values: CDR1 DFQATT, CDR2 SNEGSKA (reference sequence). In the authors' workflow: Using reference gene primer amplification, nucleated cell counts were estimated. Sequencing was performed with immunoSEQ multiplex PCR; in TCRdb, only in-frame clones are kept and a portion is missing. D and trimming come from the DNA, and the V and J calls and clone size come from that table. The table includes roughly 150,000 clones, about 92% detected once. The sample comes from a study of blood T cell repertoires in COVID-19. Overall study context: From the United States, Italy and Spain came samples of acute and convalescent COVID-19. Nucleic acid was either cDNA or gDNA, and it came from T cells, B-cell-depleted T cells, or PBMCs.

This chain joins TRBV20-1 and TRBJ1-4; D might be TRBD1 (5 bases). The TCR sequence derives from a man in his sixties with active or convalescent COVID-19. The sequencing input was peripheral blood. CDR3 sequence: CSARRQEKLFF. The CDR3 coding sequence is TGCAGTGCTAGAAGACAGGAAAAACTGTTTTTT.